The source of this TCR beta chain is a study of blood T cell repertoires in COVID-19. As for the study in general: The study drew acute and convalescent COVID-19 samples from the United States, Italy and Spain. In each case, the material was cDNA or gDNA derived from T cells, B-cell-depleted T cells, or PBMCs.

After removal of 1 base from V and 7 bases from J, the junction contained 8 bases not matched to a gene. The CDR3 extends over 17 amino acids. Germline V gene data show CDR1 as LGHDT and CDR2 as YNNKEL (reference sequence). Only in-frame clones appear in the TCRdb table, and some are missing; sequencing was by immunoSEQ multiplex PCR. The sample includes some 14,000 clones, about 88% of them seen just once. The sequenced sample was peripheral blood. The chain recombines TRBV3-1 (or the pseudogene TRBV3-2) with TRBJ1-6; TRBD1 matches at 9 bases. This receptor was taken from a man between 60 and 70 years old with acute or convalescent COVID-19. For the CDR3, the DNA is TGTGCCAGCAGCCAAGGGTCCGGACAGGGGAGAAATTCACCCCTCCACTTT. This gives the protein CASSQGSGQGRNSPLHF.